The present entry profiles one T cell receptor (beta chain) with its context. These data are taken from a study of technical replicates of blood from several donors. V was clipped by 8 bases and J by 2 bases; unmatched bases: 7. Germline CDR1 is MNHEY and CDR2 is SMNVEV (reference sequence). The CDR3 consists of 17 residues. Sequencing was performed with immunoSEQ multiplex PCR; in TCRdb, only in-frame clones are kept and a portion is missing. Of some 67,000 clones listed, roughly 98% are singletons. The sample consisted of T cells isolated from PBMCs. This receptor was identified in a human donor in good health. The V call is TRBV27, the J call TRBJ2-3; 16 nucleotides line up with TRBD2. CDR3 in DNA: TGTGCCAGCTCCGATGGGACTAGCGGGAGGGCCACAGATACGCAGTATTTT. Protein product: CASSDGTSGRATDTQYF.